The T cell receptor (beta chain) under discussion was sequenced for a study of T cell changes during pregnancy in multiple sclerosis. This CDR3 contains 14 residues. Germline CDR1 is SNHLY and CDR2 is FYNNEI. The ends lost 4 bases at V and 1 base at J; junction bases unmatched: 1. This clone was seen only once. Using immunoSEQ multiplex PCR, the repertoire was profiled, and TCRdb retains in-frame clones only, with some absent. Among 70,000 to 95,000 clones listed, 93% were seen once. This receptor was identified in a female donor with multiple sclerosis, enrolled in a pregnancy study. The sequences come from peripheral blood, collected in the second trimester of pregnancy. The V and J genes are TRBV2 and TRBJ2-5; 9 bases agree with TRBD2. CDR3 DNA: TGTGCCAGCAGTGGACTAGCGGTCCAAGAGACCCAGTACTTC. Its translation is CASSGLAVQETQYF.